This T cell receptor (beta chain) stems from a study of immune heterogeneity within non-small cell lung tumors. Overall study: Tumors were classified as 4 squamous cell carcinomas, 10 non-squamous carcinomas and 1 not otherwise specified.

Bulk tumor genomic DNA, roughly 600 ng per sample, was used as template. Surgery yielded several widely spaced biopsies per primary tumor. Patients underwent curative surgery for untreated, newly diagnosed non-small cell lung cancer. Study-wide points: Significant yet moderate, the positive correlation between local T-cell clonality and local tumor mutational burden reached an R of around 0.3. While identical dominant CDR3 beta clonotypes recurred across tumor sites within a patient, high-frequency clones unique to individual sites also appeared.

Multiplex PCR (32 V and 13 J primers) was used to amplify the TCR beta CDR3. From the multiplex PCR reads, TCRdb called clonotypes with MiXCR, one entry per CDR3 protein. The sample records 4,600 or so distinct CDR3 sequences, more than 30% being singletons. This clonotype was detected only a few times. The antigen is not known. Source material: lung tumor tissue. This receptor was identified in a woman aged 45-65 years with non-small cell lung cancer.

The CDR3, as DNA: TGTGCCACCAGTGATTGGGTCGGGGGGGATCAAGAGACCCAGTACTTC. This encodes CATSDWVGGDQETQYF. This chain links TRBV24-1 with TRBJ2-5; 8 bases line up with TRBD2. The CDR3 covers 16 residues. V lost 2 bases to trimming and J lost 2 bases; unmatched junction nucleotides: 6. From germline, CDR1 is KGHDR and CDR2 SFDVKD.